Listed here are 12 T cell receptor beta chains from one sample, sequenced in a study of T-cell reconstitution after alpha-beta-depleted transplantation in children. The TCRbeta library was prepared with unique molecular identifiers. TCRdb re-analysed the PCR reads in MiXCR, keeping a single row per CDR3 protein. The profile shows approximately 1,000,000 distinct CDR3 sequences, about 31% of them singletons. This specimen consisted of PBMCs, mostly from graft donor cells, obtained 360 days after TCRalphabeta/CD19-depleted stem cell transplant. The receptor set was obtained from a boy under three years old who had a stem cell transplant for SCID, so the T cells may come from the graft donor.

The chain carries TRBV5-1 and TRBJ2-2, with D perhaps being TRBD1 or TRBD2 (7 bases each). The germline CDR1 and CDR2 sequences are SGHRS and YFSETQ. Deletions cut 2 bases from V and 5 bases from J, with 19 bases between. The CDR3 sequence is 17 residues long. CDR3 sequence (DNA): TGCGCCAGCAGCTTACTGGGAGGGACAGTCTCTACCGGGGAGCTGTTTTTT. Protein product: CASSLLGGTVSTGELFF.

This clonotype was seen only a few times. The chain joins TRBV12-3 or TRBV12-4 to TRBJ1-4, with D unclear. Trimming left V 2 bases short and J 8 bases short, with 3 bases between. The CDR3 runs 11 residues. The CDR3 DNA sequence: TGTGCCAGCAGTTTATGGGAAAAACTGTTTTTT. Residues: CASSLWEKLFF.

The V and J genes are TRBV10-3 and TRBJ1-5; D uncertain. V lost 0 bases and J 0 bases, leaving 9 bases between the germline ends. Per germline, CDR1 ENHRY and CDR2 SYGVKD. The CDR3 spans 16 residues. CDR3 loop: CAISESGGISNQPQHF. Here the CDR3 DNA reads TGTGCCATCAGTGAGTCGGGAGGGATTAGCAATCAGCCCCAGCATTTT.

The J gene is TRBJ2-3, the V gene TRBV2; perhaps TRBD1 as D (5 bases). From germline, CDR1 is SNHLY and CDR2 FYNNEI. V dropped 1 base and J dropped 5 bases, with 10 bases sitting between them. The CDR3 totals 14 residues. The CDR3 DNA is TGTGCCAGCAGTGAAGATGCAGGGAAAGATACGCAGTATTTT. Its translation: CASSEDAGKDTQYF.

V and J are TRBV7-2 and TRBJ1-1; the match to TRBD1 covers 9 bases. The CDR3 sequence is 15 residues long. CDR1 and CDR2 (germline): SGHTA, FQGNSA. With 5 bases clipped from V and 5 bases from J, the junction kept 9 bases outside the gene matches. As DNA, the CDR3 is TGTGCCAGCAGCATCACCGGGACAGGGTCGACTGAAGCTTTCTTT. Protein sequence: CASSITGTGSTEAFF.

The chain links TRBV29-1 to TRBJ2-1; 10 nucleotides align to TRBD2. The V segment lost 8 bases and the J segment 4 bases; nucleotides outside the gene matches: 8. CDR3 size: 14 residues. From germline, CDR1 is SQVTM and CDR2 ANQGSEA. The CDR3 here is CSLLSGGAYNEQFF. CDR3 sequence (DNA): TGCAGCCTCCTGAGCGGGGGGGCTTACAATGAGCAGTTCTTC.

In this sample, this clonotype turned up a few times. V and J are TRBV5-1 and TRBJ2-7; unclear D gene. The CDR3 is 15 amino acids. Germline CDR1 reads SGHRS; CDR2 reads YFSETQ. V shed 4 bases and J shed 1 base, with 15 bases lying between them. The CDR3 spells CASSPIPTPSYEQYF. In DNA form, the CDR3 reads TGCGCCAGCAGCCCGATTCCGACACCGTCCTACGAGCAGTACTTC. Together with reference TRBV5-1 and TRBJ2-7, the CDR3 gives the full variable domain: KAGVTQTPRYLIKTRGQQVTLSCSPISGHRSVSWYQQTPGQGLQFLFEYFSETQRNKGNFPGRFSGRQFSNSRSEMNVSTLELGDSALYLCASSPIPTPSYEQYFGPGTRLTVT.

This clonotype occurred a few times. This sequence joins TRBV7-9 and TRBJ2-3; no definite D call. CDR3 size: 13 residues. Germline V CDR1 and CDR2: SEHNR, FQNEAQ (reference sequence). Trimming cost V 5 bases and J 7 bases, with 13 bases left between them. The CDR3 spells CASSPTGPNTQYF. The CDR3 DNA is TGTGCCAGCAGCCCCACGGGCCCCAATACGCAGTATTTT.

This clonotype appeared a few times. The chain employs TRBV4-1 and TRBJ2-5, with 11 bases aligning to TRBD2. This CDR3 comprises 17 residues. V lost 1 base and J lost 2; bases outside the gene matches: 6. Germline CDR1 is MGHRA and CDR2 is YSYEKL. CDR3 loop: CASSQVTLAGGQETQYF. CDR3 nucleotide sequence: TGCGCCAGCAGCCAAGTAACCCTAGCGGGGGGACAAGAGACCCAGTACTTC.

J is TRBJ2-1 and V is TRBV2; D call uncertain. Germline V gene data show CDR1 as SNHLY and CDR2 as FYNNEI. The germline V and J ends were trimmed by 7 bases and 0 bases, with 10 bases remaining between them. The CDR3 is made up of 14 amino acids. CDR3 residues: CASNAASSYNEQFF. For the CDR3, the DNA is TGTGCCAGCAACGCTGCGAGCTCCTACAATGAGCAGTTCTTC.

This clonotype came up a few times. The rearrangement uses TRBV20-1 and TRBJ1-2; perhaps TRBD1 as D (6 bases). Trimming stripped 0 bases from V and 6 bases from J, with 11 bases between. Germline-derived CDR1 and CDR2 are DFQATT and SNEGSKA (reference sequence). The CDR3 is made up of 13 amino acids. CDR3 coding DNA: TGCAGTGCTAGAGAGCAGGGGAAGGATGGCTACACCTTC. Protein product: CSAREQGKDGYTF.

This clonotype has only one observation. The chain employs TRBV13 and TRBJ1-4, with D maybe TRBD1 (6 bases). In germline, CDR1 is PRHDT, CDR2 FYEKMQ (reference sequence). The length of the CDR3 is 16 residues. Trimming took off 5 bases at V and 8 bases at J, with 21 bases between the two ends. CDR3 coding DNA: TGTGCCAGCAGCCCCGAAAGGTGGGGGCGCGGGGAAAAACTGTTTTTT. Translation gives CASSPERWGRGEKLFF.